A single sample gave rise to the 23 T cell receptor beta chains below, sequenced in a study of blood T cells in healthy people across ages. Using a J-beta primer mix together with a sample-barcoded 5' primer, a second PCR was run for about 6 to 11 cycles. TCRdb independently ran MiXCR on the 5' RACE reads; one entry per CDR3 protein. The sample lists fewer than 600,000 distinct CDR3 sequences, about 28% seen once, with approximately 3.5% in the top ten. This same sample was also part of a study on T cells of mothers and their children.

Material for sequencing was blood. All receptors come from a boy aged 2 to 10 in good health.

This clonotype was counted a few times. This sequence joins TRBV10-3 and TRBJ1-5, with TRBD1 identical over 9 bases. CDR1 and CDR2 from the germline V gene are ENHRY and SYGVKD. The length of the CDR3 is 15 residues. Losses at the gene ends were 0 bases for V and 6 bases for J; bases not matched to a gene: 3. The CDR3 region is CAISESRDRAQPQHF. The CDR3 DNA sequence: TGTGCCATCAGTGAGTCCCGGGACAGGGCTCAGCCCCAGCATTTT.

This clonotype has a handful of counts. The V call is TRBV3-1, the J call TRBJ1-2; the D gene is possibly TRBD1 (6 bases). From germline, CDR1 is LGHDT and CDR2 YNNKEL (reference sequence). V dropped 1 base and J dropped 7 bases, with 16 bases sitting between them. This CDR3 contains 15 residues. The CDR3 bases are TGTGCCAGCAGCCAAGGAACAGGGTGGACCTTTGGCTACACCTTC. This gives the protein CASSQGTGWTFGYTF. The full variable domain, completed using reference TRBV3-1 and TRBJ1-2, is DTAVSQTPKYLVTQMGNDKSIKCEQNLGHDTMYWYKQDSKKFLKIMFSYNNKELIINETVPNRFSPKSPDKAHLNLHINSLELGDSAVYFCASSQGTGWTFGYTFGSGTRLTVV.

This clonotype has more than one count but fewer than ten. The V and J genes are TRBV5-1 and TRBJ2-5; the D gene is possibly TRBD1 (7 bases). The germline gives CDR1 SGHRS, CDR2 YFSETQ. CDR3 length: 13 amino acids. Trimming took 7 bases from V and 5 from J, leaving 15 bases between them. The CDR3 loop reads CASGRGAEETQYF. In DNA, the CDR3 is TGCGCCAGCGGCAGGGGGGCGGAGGAGACCCAGTACTTC.

This clonotype was detected ten times or more. The chain is built from TRBV2 and TRBJ1-6, with D unresolved. Trimming left V 5 bases short and J 7 bases short, with 15 bases between. This CDR3 has 15 residues. CDR1 SNHLY and CDR2 FYNNEI come from the germline V gene. The CDR3 DNA follows: TGTGCCAGCAGTCCCCAACTGTTGGGAAATTCACCCCTCCACTTT. This sequence encodes CASSPQLLGNSPLHF.

This chain joins TRBV12-3 or TRBV12-4 and TRBJ1-2; the D is unclear. V gave up 5 bases and J gave up 1 base, with 5 bases separating them. The CDR3 sequence is 12 residues long. The CDR3 DNA sequence: TGTGCCAGCAGTCCATTTAACTATGGCTACACCTTC. This codes for CASSPFNYGYTF.

This clonotype was detected only a few times. V usage is TRBV20-1 and J usage is TRBJ1-1; D not certain. The CDR3 totals 14 residues. V was clipped by 2 bases and J by 7 bases, with 17 bases between them. CDR1 is DFQATT, CDR2 SNEGSKA, per germline (reference sequence). CDR3 amino acids: CSARSDPRVDEAFF. Written as DNA, the CDR3 is TGCAGTGCTAGAAGCGACCCTCGGGTAGATGAAGCTTTCTTT.

This clonotype was counted a few times. The genes are TRBV20-1 and TRBJ2-2, with D unresolved. Germline values: CDR1 DFQATT, CDR2 SNEGSKA (reference sequence). V was trimmed by 1 base and J by 7 bases, leaving 10 bases between them. This CDR3 contains 13 residues. The chain's CDR3 is CSARGPGVGELFF. The CDR3 DNA reads as TGCAGTGCTAGAGGTCCGGGTGTCGGGGAGCTGTTTTTT.

V is TRBV7-9 and J is TRBJ2-5, with D possibly matching TRBD2 (5 bases). V lost 4 bases, J lost 1 base, and 10 bases lay in between. Germline V gives CDR1 SEHNR, CDR2 FQNEAQ (reference sequence). The CDR3 sequence is 14 residues long. The DNA for the CDR3 is TGTGCCAGCAGCTCCCCTAGCTTCCAAGAGACCCAGTACTTC. Translated, it gives CASSSPSFQETQYF.

The DNA of the CDR3 is TGTGCCTGGAGGGACCGGACAGGAATCTCCTACGAGCAGTACTTC. It translates to CAWRDRTGISYEQYF. This chain joins TRBV30 and TRBJ2-7, with 7 bases aligning to TRBD1. Germline loops: CDR1 GTSNPN, CDR2 SVGIG (reference sequence). CDR3 size: 15 residues. After removal of 3 bases from V and 0 bases from J, the junction contained 8 bases not matched to a gene.

The chain is built from TRBV30 and TRBJ2-5; 7 bases are a match to TRBD1. This CDR3 has 11 amino acids. Germline trimming cut 6 bases from V and 9 bases from J; bases unmatched to any gene: 7. Germline-derived CDR1 and CDR2 are GTSNPN and SVGIG (reference sequence). The CDR3 sequence: CACLIGGAQYF. DNA of the CDR3: TGTGCCTGTTTGATAGGGGGCGCCCAGTACTTC.

This clonotype showed up many times. The V gene is TRBV4-2, the J gene TRBJ2-5, with 7 positions matching TRBD2. V shed 0 bases and J 0 bases; nucleotides not matched to a gene: 4. Germline V lookup: CDR1 LGHNA, CDR2 YNFKEQ. The CDR3 runs to 16 residues. The CDR3 sequence: CASSQDHLADQETQYF. CDR3 nucleotides: TGTGCCAGCAGCCAAGATCACCTAGCGGACCAAGAGACCCAGTACTTC.

This chain uses TRBV5-1 with TRBJ2-2, with TRBD2 matching 15 bases. J was trimmed by 3 bases and V by 3 bases; bases with no gene match: 12. The CDR3 length is 20 residues. Per germline, CDR1 SGHRS and CDR2 YFSETQ. CDR3 sequence reads: CASSSALGLAGGLDTGELFF. The CDR3 DNA sequence: TGCGCCAGCAGCTCGGCCTTAGGACTAGCGGGGGGGCTCGACACCGGGGAGCTGTTTTTT. The whole variable domain, filled in from reference TRBV5-1 and TRBJ2-2, reads KAGVTQTPRYLIKTRGQQVTLSCSPISGHRSVSWYQQTPGQGLQFLFEYFSETQRNKGNFPGRFSGRQFSNSRSEMNVSTLELGDSALYLCASSSALGLAGGLDTGELFFGEGSRLTVL.

This clonotype has only a few counts. The gene calls are TRBV7-6 and TRBJ2-1, with a tentative D call TRBD2 (6 bases). The CDR3 has 19 amino acids. V lost 2 bases to trimming and J lost 1 base, with 21 bases between them. Per the germline V gene, CDR1 is SGHVS and CDR2 is FNYEAQ. The CDR3 DNA reads TGTGCCAGCAGCTTATTCAGGACGGGAGTGTCGGAGTCCTACAATGAGCAGTTCTTC. Protein sequence: CASSLFRTGVSESYNEQFF.

This clonotype was counted only a few times. J is TRBJ2-1 and V is TRBV30, with 11 bases identical to TRBD2. The CDR3 loop spans 12 amino acids. The V gene's germline CDR1 is GTSNPN and CDR2 SVGIG (reference sequence). J gave up 13 bases and V 5 bases, and 7 bases lay outside the gene matches. The CDR3 DNA reads as TGTGCCTGGGGCACTAGCGGGGGAGTTCAGTTCTTC. The encoded protein is CAWGTSGGVQFF. Full variable domain (outside the CDR3, taken from reference TRBV30 and TRBJ2-1): SQTIHQWPATLVQPVGSPLSLECTVEGTSNPNLYWYRQAAGRGLQLLFYSVGIGQISSEVPQNLSASRPQDRQFILSSKKLLLSDSGFYLCAWGTSGGVQFFGPGTRLTVL.

The chain carries TRBV24-1 and TRBJ2-2, with TRBD2 matching 11 bases. CDR3 size: 17 residues. Germline assignment: CDR1 KGHDR and CDR2 SFDVKD. Trimming removed 5 bases from V and 1 base from J; junction bases left unmatched: 5. In DNA, the CDR3 is TGTGCCACCAGTGCCTTGGGGACTAGCGGGAACACCGGGGAGCTGTTTTTT. This codes for CATSALGTSGNTGELFF.

This clonotype was seen only a few times. The chain has TRBV25-1 and TRBJ2-3; D perhaps matches TRBD1 (6 bases). The CDR3 sequence is 12 residues long. Germline V lookup: CDR1 MGHDK, CDR2 SYGVNS. Deletions cut 7 bases from V and 8 bases from J, with 13 bases between. The CDR3 protein is CASTQQGSTQYF. CDR3 nucleotide sequence: TGTGCCAGCACCCAGCAGGGGTCTACGCAGTATTTT.

This sequence joins TRBV6-5 and TRBJ1-1, with 7 bases identical to TRBD1. J lost 1 base, V lost 5 bases, and 4 bases had no gene match. Germline V gene sequence: CDR1 MNHEY, CDR2 SVGAGI. The CDR3 is 14 amino acids. The CDR3 loop reads CASSRTGANTEAFF. CDR3 bases: TGTGCCAGCAGTCGGACAGGCGCGAACACTGAAGCTTTCTTT.

This clonotype has ten or more counts. The chain has TRBV7-2 and TRBJ2-5; D unclear. Trimming took off 1 base at V and 8 bases at J, with 8 bases between the two ends. CDR3 size: 12 residues. Germline lookup yields CDR1 SGHTA and CDR2 FQGNSA. The CDR3 reads CASSLGVGTQYF. Written as DNA, the CDR3 is TGTGCCAGCAGCTTAGGGGTGGGAACCCAGTACTTC.

The sample holds a few counts of this clonotype. The V gene is TRBV5-1, the J gene TRBJ1-4; D is ambiguous. The CDR3 loop spans 16 amino acids. Trimming removed 0 bases at V and 0 bases at J, with 9 bases between. Germline V gene sequence: CDR1 SGHRS, CDR2 YFSETQ. CDR3 coding DNA: TGCGCCAGCAGCTTGGGCCAGCTTGCAACTAATGAAAAACTGTTTTTT. Its translation: CASSLGQLATNEKLFF.

The genes are TRBV11-2 and TRBJ2-4; D remains ambiguous. V was clipped by 1 base and J by 5 bases, with 9 bases between them. Germline assignment: CDR1 SGHAT and CDR2 FQNNGV. The length of the CDR3 is 14 residues. CDR3 in amino acids: CASSLGLRENIQYF. DNA for the CDR3: TGTGCCAGCAGCTTAGGTCTCAGAGAAAACATTCAGTACTTC.

This clonotype was seen many times. The chain links TRBV7-9 to TRBJ1-4, with no clear D. From germline, CDR1 is SEHNR and CDR2 FQNEAQ (reference sequence). V was trimmed by 1 base and J by 10 bases, leaving 10 bases between them. The CDR3 extends over 13 amino acids. CDR3: CASSLGREGKLFF. CDR3 coding DNA: TGTGCCAGCAGCTTAGGACGGGAGGGAAAACTGTTTTTT.

The V call is TRBV6-2 or TRBV6-3, the J call TRBJ2-7; 7 bases fit TRBD1. Per the germline V gene, CDR1 is MNHEY and CDR2 is SVGEGT. The CDR3 has 12 residues. V lost 7 bases and J lost 5; bases outside the gene matches: 5. The CDR3 region has the DNA TGTGCCAGCACCGACAGGGCGCACGAGCAGTACTTC. It codes for CASTDRAHEQYF.

This sequence joins TRBV20-1 and TRBJ2-5, with D perhaps matching TRBD2 (6 bases). V shed 2 bases and J shed 7 bases, with 23 bases lying between them. Germline loops: CDR1 DFQATT, CDR2 SNEGSKA (reference sequence). This CDR3 region has 16 residues. CDR3 in amino acids: CSARRVAGPRGMTQYF. The CDR3 DNA follows: TGCAGTGCTAGACGGGTTGCGGGGCCAAGGGGCATGACCCAGTACTTC.